This T cell receptor (beta chain) appears in the sequencing data of a study of T cells after somatic rescue of genetic block. In this sample, this clone turned up once. Germline loops: CDR1 LGHNA, CDR2 YNFKEQ. J lost 4 bases, V lost 5 bases, and 9 bases had no gene match. The CDR3 runs 15 residues. Measured with immunoSEQ multiplex PCR; TCRdb has only the in-frame clones, and not every one. The data contain 10,000 to 15,000 clones, about 69% of them singletons. This sequence was found in a boy between 10 and 17 years old. The sequenced material came from peripheral blood mononuclear cells (PBMCs). The rearrangement joins TRBV4-2 to TRBJ1-2; 8 positions agree with TRBD1. The CDR3 is CASSLALTGVYGYTF. The DNA for the CDR3 is TGTGCCAGCAGCTTGGCATTGACAGGGGTCTATGGCTACACCTTC.